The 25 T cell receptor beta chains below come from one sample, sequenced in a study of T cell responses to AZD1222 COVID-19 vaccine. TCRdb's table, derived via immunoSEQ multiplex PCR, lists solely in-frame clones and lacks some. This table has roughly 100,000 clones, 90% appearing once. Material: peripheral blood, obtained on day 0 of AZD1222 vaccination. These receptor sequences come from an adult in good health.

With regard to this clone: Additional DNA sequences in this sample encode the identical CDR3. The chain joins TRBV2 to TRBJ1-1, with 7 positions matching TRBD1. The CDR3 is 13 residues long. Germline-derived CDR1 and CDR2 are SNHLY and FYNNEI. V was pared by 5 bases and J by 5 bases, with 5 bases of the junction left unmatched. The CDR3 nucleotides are TGTGCCAGCAGTCTACAGGGGAATACTGAAGCTTTCTTT. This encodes CASSLQGNTEAFF.

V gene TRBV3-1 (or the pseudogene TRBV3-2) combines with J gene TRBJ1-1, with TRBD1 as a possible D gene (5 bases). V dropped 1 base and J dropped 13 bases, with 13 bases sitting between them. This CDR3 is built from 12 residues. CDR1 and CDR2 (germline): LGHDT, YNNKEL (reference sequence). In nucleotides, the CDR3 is TGTGCCAGCAGCCAAGCCCGGGGGATCGGTTTCTTT. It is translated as CASSQARGIGFF.

The CDR3 reads CSVVLGNSLQETQYF. The CDR3 coding sequence is TGCAGCGTTGTCCTGGGGAACAGTTTACAAGAGACCCAGTACTTC. V and J are TRBV29-1 and TRBJ2-5; D not resolved. V was shortened by 4 bases and J by 2 bases, with 17 bases between the two germline ends. CDR1 SQVTM and CDR2 ANQGSEA come from the germline V gene. The CDR3 covers 15 residues.

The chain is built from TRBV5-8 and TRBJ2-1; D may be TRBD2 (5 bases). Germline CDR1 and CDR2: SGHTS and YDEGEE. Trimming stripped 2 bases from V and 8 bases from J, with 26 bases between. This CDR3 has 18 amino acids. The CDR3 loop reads CASSFFGGVGEVEDEQFF. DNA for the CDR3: TGTGCCAGCAGCTTTTTCGGCGGCGTGGGCGAGGTGGAGGATGAGCAGTTCTTC.

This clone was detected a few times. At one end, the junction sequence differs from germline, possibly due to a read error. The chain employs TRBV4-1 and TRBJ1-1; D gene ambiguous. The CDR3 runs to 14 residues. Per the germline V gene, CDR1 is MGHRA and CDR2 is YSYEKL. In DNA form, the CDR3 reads TGCGCCAGCAGCCAACCGGGCGTGAAGACTGAAGCTTTCTTT. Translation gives CASSQPGVKTEAFF.

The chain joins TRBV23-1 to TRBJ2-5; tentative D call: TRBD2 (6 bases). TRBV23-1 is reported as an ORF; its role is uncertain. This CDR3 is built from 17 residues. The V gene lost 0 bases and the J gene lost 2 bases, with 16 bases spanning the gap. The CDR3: CASSQSWRGPAQETQYF. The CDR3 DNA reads TGCGCCAGCAGTCAATCGTGGAGGGGACCAGCGCAAGAGACCCAGTACTTC.

CDR3 residues: CASSEGLAGGTDTQYF. The CDR3 DNA sequence: TGTGCCAGCAGTGAGGGACTAGCGGGGGGTACAGATACGCAGTATTTT. The genes are TRBV6-1 and TRBJ2-3, with 15 bases that match TRBD2. V was pared by 3 bases and J by 3 bases, with 1 base of the junction left unmatched. Per germline, CDR1 MNHNS and CDR2 SASEGT. The CDR3 is made up of 16 amino acids.

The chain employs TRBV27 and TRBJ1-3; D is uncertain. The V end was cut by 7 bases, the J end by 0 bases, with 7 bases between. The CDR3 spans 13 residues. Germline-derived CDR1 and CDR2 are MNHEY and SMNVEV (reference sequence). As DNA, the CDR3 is TGTGCCAGCAAGGGATACTCTGGAAACACCATATATTTT. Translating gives CASKGYSGNTIYF.

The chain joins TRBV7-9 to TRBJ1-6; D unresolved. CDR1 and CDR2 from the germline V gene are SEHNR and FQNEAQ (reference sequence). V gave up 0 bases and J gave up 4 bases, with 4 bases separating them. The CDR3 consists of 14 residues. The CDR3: CASSLAPYNSPLHF. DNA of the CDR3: TGTGCCAGCAGCTTAGCTCCGTATAATTCACCCCTCCACTTT.

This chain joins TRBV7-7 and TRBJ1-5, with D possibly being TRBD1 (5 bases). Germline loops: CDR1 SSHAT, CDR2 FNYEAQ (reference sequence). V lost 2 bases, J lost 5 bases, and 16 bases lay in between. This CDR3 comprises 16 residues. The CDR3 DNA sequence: TGTGCCAGCAGCTTACATAAGGGGACTGTCGATCAGCCCCAGCATTTT. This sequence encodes CASSLHKGTVDQPQHF.

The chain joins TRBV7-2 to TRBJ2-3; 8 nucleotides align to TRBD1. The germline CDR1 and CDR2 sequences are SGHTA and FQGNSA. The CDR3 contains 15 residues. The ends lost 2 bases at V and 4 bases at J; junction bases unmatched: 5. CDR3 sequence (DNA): TGTGCCAGCAGCTTATCAGGGGGCGAGGCAGATACGCAGTATTTT. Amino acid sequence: CASSLSGGEADTQYF.

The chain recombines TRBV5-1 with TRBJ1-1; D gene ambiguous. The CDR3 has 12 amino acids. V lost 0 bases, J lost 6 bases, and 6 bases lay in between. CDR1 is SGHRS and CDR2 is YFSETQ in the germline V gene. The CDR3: CASSLEDAEAFF. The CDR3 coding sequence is TGCGCCAGCAGCTTGGAGGACGCTGAAGCTTTCTTT.

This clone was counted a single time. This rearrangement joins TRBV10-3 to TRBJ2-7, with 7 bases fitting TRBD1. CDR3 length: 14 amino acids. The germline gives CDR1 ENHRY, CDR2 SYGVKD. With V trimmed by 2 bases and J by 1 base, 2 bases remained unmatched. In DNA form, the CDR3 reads TGTGCCATCAGTGAGACAGGGGCGTCCTACGAGCAGTACTTC. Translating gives CAISETGASYEQYF.

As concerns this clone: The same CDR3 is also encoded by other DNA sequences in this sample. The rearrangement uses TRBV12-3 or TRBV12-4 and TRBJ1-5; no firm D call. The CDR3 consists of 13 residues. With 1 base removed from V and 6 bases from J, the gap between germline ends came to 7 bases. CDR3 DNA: TGTGCCAGCAGTTTAGGGGTAGGTCAGCCCCAGCATTTT. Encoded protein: CASSLGVGQPQHF.

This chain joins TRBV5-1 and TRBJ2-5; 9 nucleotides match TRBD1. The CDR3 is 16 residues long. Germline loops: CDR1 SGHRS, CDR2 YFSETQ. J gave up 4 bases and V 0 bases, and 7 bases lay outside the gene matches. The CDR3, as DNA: TGCGCCAGCAGCTTGGAGGACAGGGGTGGCGGAGAGACCCAGTACTTC. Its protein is CASSLEDRGGGETQYF. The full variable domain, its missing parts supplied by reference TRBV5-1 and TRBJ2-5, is KAGVTQTPRYLIKTRGQQVTLSCSPISGHRSVSWYQQTPGQGLQFLFEYFSETQRNKGNFPGRFSGRQFSNSRSEMNVSTLELGDSALYLCASSLEDRGGGETQYFGPGTRLLVL.

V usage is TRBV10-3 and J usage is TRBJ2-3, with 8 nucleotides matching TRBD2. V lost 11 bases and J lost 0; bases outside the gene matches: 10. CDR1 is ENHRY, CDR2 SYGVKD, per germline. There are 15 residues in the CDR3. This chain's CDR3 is CAVGGATPSTDTQYF. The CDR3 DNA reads TGTGCCGTCGGGGGGGCCACTCCCAGCACAGATACGCAGTATTTT.

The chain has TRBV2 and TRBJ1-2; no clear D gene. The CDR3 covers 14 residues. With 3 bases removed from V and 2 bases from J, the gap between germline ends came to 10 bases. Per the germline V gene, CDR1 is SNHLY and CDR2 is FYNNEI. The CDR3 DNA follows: TGTGCCAGCAGTGATCCAGGTTTAAACTATGGCTACACCTTC. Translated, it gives CASSDPGLNYGYTF.

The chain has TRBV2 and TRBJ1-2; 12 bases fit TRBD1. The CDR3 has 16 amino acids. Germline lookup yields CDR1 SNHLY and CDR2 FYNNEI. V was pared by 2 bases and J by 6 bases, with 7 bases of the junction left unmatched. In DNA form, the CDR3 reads TGTGCCAGCAGTGAATGGGACAGGGGGCTCGGCGATGGCTACACCTTC. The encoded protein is CASSEWDRGLGDGYTF. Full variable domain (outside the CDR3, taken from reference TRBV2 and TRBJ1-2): EPEVTQTPSHQVTQMGQEVILRCVPISNHLYFYWYRQILGQKVEFLVSFYNNEISEKSEIFDDQFSVERPDGSNFTLKIRSTKLEDSAMYFCASSEWDRGLGDGYTFGSGTRLTVV.

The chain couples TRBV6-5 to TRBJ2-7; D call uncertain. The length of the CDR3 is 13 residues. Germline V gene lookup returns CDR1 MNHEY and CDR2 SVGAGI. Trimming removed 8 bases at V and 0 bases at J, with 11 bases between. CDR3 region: CASLQGNSYEQYF. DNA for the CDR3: TGTGCCAGCTTACAAGGCAACTCCTACGAGCAGTACTTC.

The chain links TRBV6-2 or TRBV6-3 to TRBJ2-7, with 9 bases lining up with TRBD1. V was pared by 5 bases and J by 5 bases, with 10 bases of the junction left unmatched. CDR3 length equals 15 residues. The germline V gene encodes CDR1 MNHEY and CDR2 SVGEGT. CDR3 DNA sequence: TGTGCCAGCAGTCTTACCGGGACAGGGCTCCACGAGCAGTACTTC. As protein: CASSLTGTGLHEQYF.

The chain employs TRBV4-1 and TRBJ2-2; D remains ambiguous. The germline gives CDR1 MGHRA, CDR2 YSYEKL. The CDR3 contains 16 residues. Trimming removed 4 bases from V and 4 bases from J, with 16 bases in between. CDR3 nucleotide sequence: TGCGCCAGCAGCCGCCAACCAATCAAGTCCACCGGGGAGCTGTTTTTT. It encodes CASSRQPIKSTGELFF.

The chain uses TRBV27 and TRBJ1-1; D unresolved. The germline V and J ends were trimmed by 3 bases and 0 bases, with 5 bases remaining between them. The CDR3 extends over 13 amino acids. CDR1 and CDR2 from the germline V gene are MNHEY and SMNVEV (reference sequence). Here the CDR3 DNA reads TGTGCCAGCAGTTTTGTGCTGAACACTGAAGCTTTCTTT. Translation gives CASSFVLNTEAFF.

The CDR3 sequence: CASSLVGDSNQPQHF. The DNA for the CDR3 is TGCGCCAGCAGCTTGGTCGGGGATAGCAATCAGCCCCAGCATTTT. The V gene is TRBV5-1, the J gene TRBJ1-5, with D uncertain. The germline CDR1 and CDR2 sequences are SGHRS and YFSETQ. This CDR3 region has 15 residues. With 0 bases removed from V and 0 bases from J, the gap between germline ends came to 7 bases.

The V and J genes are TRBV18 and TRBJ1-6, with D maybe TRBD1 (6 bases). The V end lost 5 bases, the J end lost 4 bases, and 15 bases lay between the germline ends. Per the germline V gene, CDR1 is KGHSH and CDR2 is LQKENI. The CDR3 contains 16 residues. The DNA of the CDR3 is TGTGCCAGCTCAGCCAGCGGGGGCGCGTATAATTCACCCCTCCACTTT. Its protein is CASSASGGAYNSPLHF.

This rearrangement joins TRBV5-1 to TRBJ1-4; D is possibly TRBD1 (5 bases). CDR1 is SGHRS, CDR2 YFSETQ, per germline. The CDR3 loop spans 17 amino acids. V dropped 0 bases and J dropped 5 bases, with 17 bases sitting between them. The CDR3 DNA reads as TGCGCCAGCAGCTTGGCCCCGTGGGGGGTCTCCAATGAAAAACTGTTTTTT. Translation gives CASSLAPWGVSNEKLFF. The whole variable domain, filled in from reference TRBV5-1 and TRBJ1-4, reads KAGVTQTPRYLIKTRGQQVTLSCSPISGHRSVSWYQQTPGQGLQFLFEYFSETQRNKGNFPGRFSGRQFSNSRSEMNVSTLELGDSALYLCASSLAPWGVSNEKLFFGSGTQLSVL.